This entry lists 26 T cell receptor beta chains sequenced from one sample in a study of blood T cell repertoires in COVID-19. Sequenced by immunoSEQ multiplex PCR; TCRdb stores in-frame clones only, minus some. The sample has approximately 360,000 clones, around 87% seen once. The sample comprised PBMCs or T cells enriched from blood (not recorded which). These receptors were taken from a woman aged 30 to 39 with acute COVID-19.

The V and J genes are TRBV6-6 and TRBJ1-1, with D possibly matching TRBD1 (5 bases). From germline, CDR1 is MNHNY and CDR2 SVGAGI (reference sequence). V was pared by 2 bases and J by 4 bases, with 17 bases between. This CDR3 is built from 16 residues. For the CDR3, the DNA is TGTGCCAGCAGTTACGGCGGGGGTACCCATGCCACTGAAGCTTTCTTT. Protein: CASSYGGGTHATEAFF.

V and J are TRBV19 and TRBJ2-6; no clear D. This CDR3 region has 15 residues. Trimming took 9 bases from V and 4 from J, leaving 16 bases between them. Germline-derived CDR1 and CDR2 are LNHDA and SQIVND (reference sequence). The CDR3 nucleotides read TGTGCCAGCTCGATTGAGGTCCCCGGGGCCAACGTCCTGACTTTC. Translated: CASSIEVPGANVLTF.

CDR3 bases: TGTGCCACCAGTGATCCCACTAGCGGGGGTTGGAATGAGCAGTTCTTC. As protein: CATSDPTSGGWNEQFF. The chain has TRBV24-1 and TRBJ2-1, with TRBD2 identical over 11 bases. The CDR3 covers 16 residues. Germline loops: CDR1 KGHDR, CDR2 SFDVKD. J lost 7 bases, V lost 3 bases, and 7 bases had no gene match.

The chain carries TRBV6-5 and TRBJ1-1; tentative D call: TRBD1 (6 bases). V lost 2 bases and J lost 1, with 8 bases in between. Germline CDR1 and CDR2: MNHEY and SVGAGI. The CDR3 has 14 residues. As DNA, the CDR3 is TGTGCCAGCAGTTACACAGGGAAGAACACTGAAGCTTTCTTT. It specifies CASSYTGKNTEAFF.

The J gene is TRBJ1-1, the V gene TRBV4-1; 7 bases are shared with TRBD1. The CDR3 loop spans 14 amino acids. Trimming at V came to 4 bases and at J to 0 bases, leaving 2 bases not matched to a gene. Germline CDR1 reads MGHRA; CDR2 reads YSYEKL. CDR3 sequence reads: CASSRTGLNTEAFF. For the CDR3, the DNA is TGCGCCAGCAGCCGGACAGGACTGAACACTGAAGCTTTCTTT.

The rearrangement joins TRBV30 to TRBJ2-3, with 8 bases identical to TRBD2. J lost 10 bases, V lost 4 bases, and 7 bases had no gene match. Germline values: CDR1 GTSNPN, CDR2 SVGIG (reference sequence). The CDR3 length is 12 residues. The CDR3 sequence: CAWTGGLRAQYF. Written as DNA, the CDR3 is TGTGCCTGGACGGGGGGGTTAAGAGCGCAGTATTTT.

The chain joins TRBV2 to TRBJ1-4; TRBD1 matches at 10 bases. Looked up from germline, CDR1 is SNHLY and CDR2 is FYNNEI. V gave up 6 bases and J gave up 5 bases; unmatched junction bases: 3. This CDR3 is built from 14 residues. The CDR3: CASRETGGNEKLFF. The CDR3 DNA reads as TGTGCCAGCAGGGAGACAGGGGGCAATGAAAAACTGTTTTTT.

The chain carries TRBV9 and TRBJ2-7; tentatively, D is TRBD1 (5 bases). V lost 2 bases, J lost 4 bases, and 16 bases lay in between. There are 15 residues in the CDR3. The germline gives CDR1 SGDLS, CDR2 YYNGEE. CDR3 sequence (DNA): TGTGCCAGCAGCGTCCAGGGATCTGAAGATTACGAGCAGTACTTC. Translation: CASSVQGSEDYEQYF.

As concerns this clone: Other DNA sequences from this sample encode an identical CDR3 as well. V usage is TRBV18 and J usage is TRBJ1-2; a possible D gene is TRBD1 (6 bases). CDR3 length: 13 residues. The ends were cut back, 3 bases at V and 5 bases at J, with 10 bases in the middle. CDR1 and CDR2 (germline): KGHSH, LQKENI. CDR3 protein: CASSPDRIYGYTF. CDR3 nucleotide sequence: TGTGCCAGCTCACCTGACAGGATTTATGGCTACACCTTC.

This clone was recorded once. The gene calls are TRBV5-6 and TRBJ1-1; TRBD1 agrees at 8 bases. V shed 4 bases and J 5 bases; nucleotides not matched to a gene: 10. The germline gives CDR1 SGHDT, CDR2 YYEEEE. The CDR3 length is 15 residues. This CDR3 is CASSPSGTGWTEAFF. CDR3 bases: TGTGCCAGCAGCCCATCCGGGACAGGCTGGACTGAAGCTTTCTTT.

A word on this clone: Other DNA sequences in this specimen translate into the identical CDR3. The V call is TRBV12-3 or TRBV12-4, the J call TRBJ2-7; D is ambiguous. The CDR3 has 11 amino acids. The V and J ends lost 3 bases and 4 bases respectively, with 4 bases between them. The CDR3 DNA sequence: TGTGCCAGCAGTTTCGGGTACGAGCAGTACTTC. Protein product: CASSFGYEQYF.

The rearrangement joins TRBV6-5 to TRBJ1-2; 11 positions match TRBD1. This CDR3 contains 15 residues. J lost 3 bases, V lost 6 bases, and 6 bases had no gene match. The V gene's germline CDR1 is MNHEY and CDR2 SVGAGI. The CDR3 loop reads CASRGDRGSYYGYTF. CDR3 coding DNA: TGTGCCAGCAGGGGGGACAGGGGGTCGTACTATGGCTACACCTTC.

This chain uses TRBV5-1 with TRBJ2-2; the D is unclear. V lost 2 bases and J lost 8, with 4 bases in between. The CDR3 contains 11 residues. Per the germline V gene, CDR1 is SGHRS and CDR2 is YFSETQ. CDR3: CASSFEGELFF. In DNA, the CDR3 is TGCGCCAGCAGCTTCGAGGGGGAGCTGTTTTTT.

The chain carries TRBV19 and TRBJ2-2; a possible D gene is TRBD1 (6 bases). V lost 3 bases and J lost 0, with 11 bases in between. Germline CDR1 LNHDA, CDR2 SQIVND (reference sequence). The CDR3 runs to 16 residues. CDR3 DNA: TGTGCCAGTAGTATCCCGGGACAATCGAACACCGGGGAGCTGTTTTTT. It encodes CASSIPGQSNTGELFF.

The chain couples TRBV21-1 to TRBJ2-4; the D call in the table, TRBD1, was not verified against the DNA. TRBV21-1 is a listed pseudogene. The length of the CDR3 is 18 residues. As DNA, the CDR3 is TGTGCCAGCAGCCCAGGCAAAAGACAGGGTTTAGCCAAAAACATTCAGTACTTC. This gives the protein CASSPGKRQGLAKNIQYF.

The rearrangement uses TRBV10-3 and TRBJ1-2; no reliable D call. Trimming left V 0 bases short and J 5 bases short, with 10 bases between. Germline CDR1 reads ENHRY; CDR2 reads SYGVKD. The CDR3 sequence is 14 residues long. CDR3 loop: CAISESPGLYGYTF. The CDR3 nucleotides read TGTGCCATCAGTGAGTCGCCTGGGCTATATGGCTACACCTTC.

CDR3 nucleotides: TGTGCCAGCAGCCCACTTCGGACAGTCGGAAACACCATATATTTT. It yields the protein CASSPLRTVGNTIYF. V usage is TRBV3-1 (or the pseudogene TRBV3-2) and J usage is TRBJ1-3; possibly TRBD1 for D (6 bases). Per the germline V gene, CDR1 is LGHDT and CDR2 is YNNKEL (reference sequence). This CDR3 contains 15 residues. Trimming took 4 bases from V and 4 from J, leaving 14 bases between them.

The CDR3 sequence: CASSQVPVEQYF. DNA of the CDR3: TGTGCCAGCAGCCAAGTTCCCGTCGAGCAGTACTTC. The V gene is TRBV3-1 (or the pseudogene TRBV3-2), the J gene TRBJ2-7, with D unresolved. Germline CDR1 reads LGHDT; CDR2 reads YNNKEL (reference sequence). Trimming left V 1 base short and J 6 bases short, with 7 bases between. The CDR3 sequence is 12 residues long.

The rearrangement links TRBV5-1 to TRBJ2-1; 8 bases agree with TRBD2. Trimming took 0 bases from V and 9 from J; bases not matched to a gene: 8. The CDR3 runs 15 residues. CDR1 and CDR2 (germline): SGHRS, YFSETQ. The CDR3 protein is CASSLVVAGNGEQFF. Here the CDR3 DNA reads TGCGCCAGCAGCTTGGTGGTAGCGGGGAATGGTGAGCAGTTCTTC.

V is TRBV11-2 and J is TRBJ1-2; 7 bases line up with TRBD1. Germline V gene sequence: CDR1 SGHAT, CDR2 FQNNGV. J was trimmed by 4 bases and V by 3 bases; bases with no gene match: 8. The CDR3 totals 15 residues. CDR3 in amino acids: CASSFQTGLGYGYTF. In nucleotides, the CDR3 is TGTGCCAGCAGCTTTCAGACAGGGTTGGGCTATGGCTACACCTTC.

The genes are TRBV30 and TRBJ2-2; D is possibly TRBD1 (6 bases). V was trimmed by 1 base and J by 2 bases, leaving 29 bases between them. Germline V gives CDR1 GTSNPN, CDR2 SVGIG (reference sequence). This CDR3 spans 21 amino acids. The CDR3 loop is CAWSASKIQGPASINTGELFF. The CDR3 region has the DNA TGTGCCTGGAGTGCCAGCAAAATACAGGGACCGGCCTCGATAAACACCGGGGAGCTGTTTTTT. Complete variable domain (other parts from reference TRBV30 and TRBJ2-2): SQTIHQWPATLVQPVGSPLSLECTVEGTSNPNLYWYRQAAGRGLQLLFYSVGIGQISSEVPQNLSASRPQDRQFILSSKKLLLSDSGFYLCAWSASKIQGPASINTGELFFGEGSRLTVL.

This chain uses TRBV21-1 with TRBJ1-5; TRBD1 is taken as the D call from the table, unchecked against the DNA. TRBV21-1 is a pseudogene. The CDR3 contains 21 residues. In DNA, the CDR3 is TGTGCCAGCAGCCGAAAGGGACCAGGGGTATATTCGTGGGATAGCAATCAGCCCCAGCATTTT. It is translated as CASSRKGPGVYSWDSNQPQHF.

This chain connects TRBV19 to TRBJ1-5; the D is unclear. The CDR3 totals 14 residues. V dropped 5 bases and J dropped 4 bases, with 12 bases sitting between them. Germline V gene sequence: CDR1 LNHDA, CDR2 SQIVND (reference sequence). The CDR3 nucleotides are TGTGCCAGTAGTCTCGCCAGGATGAATCAGCCCCAGCATTTT. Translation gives CASSLARMNQPQHF.

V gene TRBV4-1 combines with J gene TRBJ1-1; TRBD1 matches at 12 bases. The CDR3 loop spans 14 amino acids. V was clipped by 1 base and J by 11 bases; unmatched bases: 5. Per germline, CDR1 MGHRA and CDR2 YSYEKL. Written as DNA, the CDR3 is TGCGCCAGCAGCCAAGTGGGACAGGGGGCGCATGCTTTCTTT. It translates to CASSQVGQGAHAFF.

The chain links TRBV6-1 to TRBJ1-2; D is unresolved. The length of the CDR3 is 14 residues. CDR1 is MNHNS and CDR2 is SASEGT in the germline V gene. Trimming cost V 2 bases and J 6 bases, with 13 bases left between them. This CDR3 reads CASSETRVSHGYTF. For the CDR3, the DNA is TGTGCCAGCAGTGAAACTAGGGTCTCCCATGGCTACACCTTC.

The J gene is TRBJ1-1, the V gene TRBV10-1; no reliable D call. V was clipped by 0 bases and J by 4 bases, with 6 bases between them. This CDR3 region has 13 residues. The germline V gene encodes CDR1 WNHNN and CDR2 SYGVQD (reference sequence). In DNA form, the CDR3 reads TGCGCCAGCAGTGAGTCGAGGATCACTGAAGCTTTCTTT. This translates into CASSESRITEAFF.